The 8 T cell receptor beta chains presented below share a single source sample, sequenced in a study of CD8 T cells in Susac syndrome. An input of about 0.45 to 1 ug of RNA was subjected to reverse transcription using random hexamers. TCRdb re-analysed the immunoSEQ multiplex PCR reads in MiXCR, keeping a single row per CDR3 protein. This sample has under 200,000 distinct CDR3 sequences, with 95% found just once. Sequenced sample: CD8+ T cells from PBMCs. Receptor source: a human donor with Susac syndrome.

The chain couples TRBV4-1 to TRBJ1-3; D is unclear. V was pared by 2 bases and J by 4 bases, with 15 bases between. Germline CDR1 and CDR2: MGHRA and YSYEKL. The CDR3 loop spans 16 amino acids. CDR3 residues: CASSQPRLISGNTIYF. The CDR3 DNA reads TGCGCCAGCAGCCAACCCCGACTCATAAGCGGAAACACCATATATTTT.

The chain joins TRBV19 to TRBJ1-1; TRBD1 might be the D (6 bases). The CDR3 loop spans 12 amino acids. V lost 7 bases and J lost 1, with 7 bases in between. Germline V gene lookup returns CDR1 LNHDA and CDR2 SQIVND (reference sequence). CDR3 in amino acids: CASTTGNTEAFF. CDR3 in DNA: TGTGCCAGTACGACAGGGAACACTGAAGCTTTCTTT.

This chain joins TRBV6-1 and TRBJ2-5; TRBD2 agrees at 8 bases. With 7 bases clipped from V and 2 bases from J, the junction kept 12 bases outside the gene matches. Germline values: CDR1 MNHNS, CDR2 SASEGT. This CDR3 comprises 16 residues. The CDR3 DNA is TGTGCCAGCACCCCTGGAGTCGGGGGGGAGCAAGAGACCCAGTACTTC. It codes for CASTPGVGGEQETQYF.

J is TRBJ1-1 and V is TRBV20-1; D remains ambiguous. The germline CDR1 and CDR2 sequences are DFQATT and SNEGSKA (reference sequence). The CDR3 sequence is 13 residues long. V was cut by 7 bases and J by 4 bases, with 16 bases left in between. CDR3 protein: CSVPSQPGTEAFF. The CDR3, as DNA: TGCAGTGTACCCTCGCAGCCGGGCACTGAAGCTTTCTTT.

The chain employs TRBV7-9 and TRBJ2-7; TRBD1 might be the D (6 bases). Deletions cut 1 base from V and 6 bases from J, with 13 bases between. CDR1 and CDR2 (germline): SEHNR, FQNEAQ (reference sequence). The CDR3 is 14 residues long. CDR3 bases: TGTGCCAGCAGCTTAGAGGGGGACCGACTCGAGCAGTACTTC. It codes for CASSLEGDRLEQYF.

The DNA for the CDR3 is TGTGCCACCCACAGCTCGGGTGAGCAGTTCTTC. Translation: CATHSSGEQFF. V gene TRBV28 combines with J gene TRBJ2-1; D ambiguous. The ends were cut back, 10 bases at V and 9 bases at J, with 13 bases in the middle. Germline V gives CDR1 MDHEN, CDR2 SYDVKM. The CDR3 is 11 residues long.

On this clonotype: At one end the junction does not follow the germline gene, possibly because of a read error. As DNA, the CDR3 is TGTGCCAGCAGTTACAACCCAGGCTACGATGAGCAGTTCTTC. Translation: CASSYNPGYDEQFF. The chain combines TRBV6-5 with TRBJ2-1; no definite D call. CDR3 length: 14 amino acids. Germline V CDR1 and CDR2: MNHEY, SVGAGI.

V usage is TRBV9 and J usage is TRBJ2-7; tentative D call: TRBD1 (5 bases). The germline V gene has CDR1 SGDLS and CDR2 YYNGEE. The CDR3 is made up of 14 amino acids. Trimming shortened V by 4 bases and J by 7 bases, and 18 bases separated the two germline ends. CDR3 nucleotide sequence: TGTGCCAGCAGCCCTTGGACAAATTTGGGGGAGCAGTACTTC. This codes for CASSPWTNLGEQYF.